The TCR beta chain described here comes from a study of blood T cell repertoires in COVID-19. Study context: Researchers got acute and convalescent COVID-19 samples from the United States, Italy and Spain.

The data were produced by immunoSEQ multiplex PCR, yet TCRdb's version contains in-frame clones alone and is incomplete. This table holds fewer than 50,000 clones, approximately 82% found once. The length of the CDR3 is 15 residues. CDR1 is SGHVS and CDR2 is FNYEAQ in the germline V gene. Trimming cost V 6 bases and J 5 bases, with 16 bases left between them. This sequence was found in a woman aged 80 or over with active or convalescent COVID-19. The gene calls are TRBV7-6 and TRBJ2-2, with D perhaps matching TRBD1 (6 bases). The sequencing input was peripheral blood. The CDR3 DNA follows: TGTGCCAGCAGTCAGACAGGCCCCTCAACCGGGGAGCTGTTTTTT. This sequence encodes CASSQTGPSTGELFF.